This TCR beta chain was obtained from a study of human CD4 T cells and Enterobacteriaceae. Memory CD4+ T cells were sorted as all CD4+ cells except CD45RA+CCR7+CD95- naive cells, over 95% pure. The germline V gene has CDR1 MNHNS and CDR2 SASEGT. The CDR3 extends over 15 amino acids. J gave up 1 base and V 7 bases, and 6 bases lay outside the gene matches. Produced via immunoSEQ multiplex PCR; TCRdb's table is partial and in-frame only. Of just under 30,000 clones detected, approximately 84% appear once; the ten largest clones hold roughly 1.8%. Sequencing was performed on memory CD4+ T cells from blood. The V call is TRBV6-1, the J call TRBJ2-7, with 11 bases that match TRBD2. The source is a human donor in good health. The CDR3 DNA is TGTGCCAGCATTTTAACTAGCGGGGGTTCCTACGAGCAGTACTTC. Translated: CASILTSGGSYEQYF.